Reported below is one T cell receptor beta chain. Here the CDR3 omits its conserved ending phenylalanine or tryptophan, so a read error is the likely source. Multiplex touch-down PCR with TRB-A/B primers amplified rearranged V-D-J TRB sequences. Each CDR3 protein gets one entry after TCRdb re-called the multiplex PCR reads with MiXCR. The repertoire holds 2,500 to 3,000 distinct CDR3 sequences, with around 20% as singletons. The template was genomic DNA from peripheral blood, not RNA. The data derive from a study of T cell repertoires in aging, cancer and after chemotherapy. V lost 8 bases and J lost 7; bases outside the gene matches: 10. Per the germline V gene, CDR1 is MNHNS and CDR2 is SASEGT. This CDR3 region has 14 residues.

Specimen: blood. This chain connects TRBV6-1 to TRBJ2-1; the match to TRBD1 covers 8 bases. This sequence originates from a human donor with a solid tumor. CDR3: CASSAGGRPNEQFS. CDR3 in DNA: TGTGCCAGCTCAGCAGGGGGCCGGCCGAATGAGCAGTTCTCC.